What follows are 15 T cell receptor beta chains derived from one specimen sequenced in a study of shared clonotypes between healthy human individuals. Libraries were prepared by immunoSEQ multiplex PCR; TCRdb keeps only in-frame clonotypes and omits some of them. Seen here are some 2 million clones, around 95% observed once, and the top ten hold 0.13%. The sequenced sample was naive CD4+ T cells sorted from blood. The subset is: CD45RA+ positively selected. These receptor sequences come from a man between 18 and 35 years old in good health.

The chain carries TRBV30 and TRBJ2-2; D perhaps matches TRBD2 (5 bases). Per germline, CDR1 GTSNPN and CDR2 SVGIG (reference sequence). V was clipped by 2 bases and J by 3 bases, with 16 bases between them. This CDR3 spans 16 amino acids. CDR3 sequence reads: CAWSLGVSLHTGELFF. CDR3 nucleotide sequence: TGTGCCTGGAGTTTGGGAGTTAGTCTTCACACCGGGGAGCTGTTTTTT.

V usage is TRBV5-1 and J usage is TRBJ1-3; the D gene is possibly TRBD1 (5 bases). Trimming removed 4 bases at V and 0 bases at J, with 14 bases between. The CDR3 is 16 residues long. The germline V gene encodes CDR1 SGHRS and CDR2 YFSETQ. In DNA form, the CDR3 reads TGCGCCAGCAGCCCGATGGGACCGAACTCTGGAAACACCATATATTTT. It codes for CASSPMGPNSGNTIYF.

The genes are TRBV28 and TRBJ2-2; D ambiguous. The V and J ends lost 7 bases and 3 bases respectively, with 6 bases between them. The CDR3 sequence is 12 residues long. The germline CDR1 and CDR2 sequences are MDHEN and SYDVKM. CDR3 nucleotides: TGTGCCAGCACAAGATACACCGGGGAGCTGTTTTTT. Amino acids: CASTRYTGELFF.

The chain is built from TRBV30 and TRBJ2-1; the D gene is possibly TRBD2 (5 bases). The CDR3 length is 14 residues. Germline-derived CDR1 and CDR2 are GTSNPN and SVGIG (reference sequence). Trimming stripped 0 bases from V and 8 bases from J, with 14 bases between. CDR3 region: CAWSVGSSEDEQFF. The CDR3 coding sequence is TGTGCCTGGAGTGTAGGGAGTTCGGAGGATGAGCAGTTCTTC.

The chain has TRBV30 and TRBJ1-4; D possibly corresponds to TRBD1 (5 bases). Germline CDR1 GTSNPN, CDR2 SVGIG (reference sequence). The V gene lost 5 bases and the J gene lost 4 bases, with 20 bases spanning the gap. This CDR3 spans 16 amino acids. The CDR3 DNA follows: TGTGCCTGGGGAGGGAAGGAACTGGGGGTTAATGAAAAACTGTTTTTT. Protein sequence: CAWGGKELGVNEKLFF.

The chain employs TRBV6-1 and TRBJ1-5; maybe TRBD1 (6 bases). The CDR3 sequence is 14 residues long. Deletions cut 7 bases from V and 5 bases from J, with 15 bases between. Germline lookup yields CDR1 MNHNS and CDR2 SASEGT. In DNA form, the CDR3 reads TGTGCCAGCAACCCTAAGGGGGGTCATCAGCCCCAGCATTTT. Its translation: CASNPKGGHQPQHF.

This clone was observed once. V and J are TRBV7-9 and TRBJ1-1; the match to TRBD1 covers 9 bases. CDR1 is SEHNR and CDR2 is FQNEAQ in the germline V gene (reference sequence). V lost 5 bases and J lost 6; bases outside the gene matches: 7. This CDR3 spans 14 amino acids. The CDR3 region has the DNA TGTGCCAGCAGCCGGGACAGGGCTGGGCCTGAAGCTTTCTTT. Its translation: CASSRDRAGPEAFF.

On this clone: Other nucleotide sequences in the sample specify the same CDR3. The rearrangement uses TRBV19 and TRBJ1-1; D not certain. The CDR3 consists of 13 residues. Germline V CDR1 and CDR2: LNHDA, SQIVND (reference sequence). With 3 bases removed from V and 4 bases from J, the gap between germline ends came to 9 bases. DNA for the CDR3: TGTGCCAGTAGTATTGTCCGGGGCACTGAAGCTTTCTTT. It is translated as CASSIVRGTEAFF. Full variable domain (outside the CDR3, taken from reference TRBV19 and TRBJ1-1): DGGITQSPKYLFRKEGQNVTLSCEQNLNHDAMYWYRQDPGQGLRLIYYSQIVNDFQKGDIAEGYSVSREKKESFPLTVTSAQKNPTAFYLCASSIVRGTEAFFGQGTRLTVV.

This clone was seen a single time. This chain connects TRBV5-1 to TRBJ2-1; D is ambiguous. This CDR3 has 11 amino acids. The germline gives CDR1 SGHRS, CDR2 YFSETQ. Trimming took 4 bases from V and 7 from J, leaving 6 bases between them. This CDR3 reads CASSVLNEQFF. DNA for the CDR3: TGCGCCAGCAGCGTACTAAATGAGCAGTTCTTC.

This chain connects TRBV30 to TRBJ1-2; D perhaps matches TRBD1 (6 bases). In germline, CDR1 is GTSNPN, CDR2 SVGIG (reference sequence). The V end lost 4 bases, the J end lost 3 bases, and 12 bases lay between the germline ends. The CDR3 consists of 13 residues. CDR3 loop: CAWNGGGHYGYTF. The CDR3 DNA sequence: TGTGCCTGGAATGGAGGGGGTCACTATGGCTACACCTTC.

The J gene is TRBJ1-1, the V gene TRBV11-2; 9 positions match TRBD1. Trimming removed 5 bases from V and 5 bases from J; junction bases left unmatched: 9. Germline CDR1 reads SGHAT; CDR2 reads FQNNGV. There are 15 residues in the CDR3. DNA of the CDR3: TGTGCCAGCAGCATTAGCGCGACAGGGGGGACTGAAGCTTTCTTT. Amino acid sequence: CASSISATGGTEAFF.

The chain uses TRBV5-1 and TRBJ2-3; possible D gene TRBD1, 6 bases. The ends were cut back, 7 bases at V and 2 bases at J, with 14 bases in the middle. The length of the CDR3 is 14 residues. Germline values: CDR1 SGHRS, CDR2 YFSETQ. CDR3 residues: CASGAGADTDTQYF. CDR3 in DNA: TGCGCCAGCGGGGCAGGGGCGGACACAGATACGCAGTATTTT.

This clone has just one count. The chain carries TRBV5-1 and TRBJ2-4; 7 nucleotides agree with TRBD1. The CDR3 runs to 15 residues. Losses at the gene ends were 2 bases for V and 6 bases for J; bases not matched to a gene: 8. Germline-derived CDR1 and CDR2 are SGHRS and YFSETQ. The CDR3 protein is CASSLEGAFGNIQYF. The CDR3 region has the DNA TGCGCCAGCAGCTTAGAGGGGGCGTTCGGAAACATTCAGTACTTC. The complete variable domain, with remaining parts taken from reference TRBV5-1 and TRBJ2-4, reads KAGVTQTPRYLIKTRGQQVTLSCSPISGHRSVSWYQQTPGQGLQFLFEYFSETQRNKGNFPGRFSGRQFSNSRSEMNVSTLELGDSALYLCASSLEGAFGNIQYFGAGTRLSVL.

The CDR3: CASSLVADNQPQHF. DNA of the CDR3: TGTGCCAGCAGCTTAGTTGCAGACAATCAGCCCCAGCATTTT. V and J are TRBV7-9 and TRBJ1-5; no firm D call. Trimming shortened V by 1 base and J by 3 bases, and 7 bases separated the two germline ends. The germline V gene has CDR1 SEHNR and CDR2 FQNEAQ (reference sequence). The CDR3 extends over 14 amino acids.

The chain employs TRBV10-2 and TRBJ2-6; possibly TRBD2 for D (6 bases). Germline CDR1 is WSHSY and CDR2 is SAAADI. The V and J ends lost 3 bases and 0 bases respectively, with 15 bases between them. The CDR3 consists of 18 residues. The CDR3 DNA reads as TGCGCCAGCAGTGAAGCCTATAGCGGAAACTCTGGGGCCAACGTCCTGACTTTC. Translating it yields CASSEAYSGNSGANVLTF.